The 28 T cell receptor beta chains reported below all come from one sample, sequenced in a study of shared clonotypes between healthy human individuals. Positively selected for CCR7, the CD45RO-negative cells used as naive CD8 cells excluded terminally differentiated effector memory CD45RA+ cells. The method was immunoSEQ multiplex PCR; TCRdb's version includes in-frame clones alone and lacks a portion of them. The data contain roughly 2,000,000 clones, 93% of them singletons. Sample: naive CD8+ T cells from PBMCs. These receptors were collected from a man between 18 and 29 years old in good health. Some clones in this sample may be carry-over from other donors' samples.

Comments on this clone: The same CDR3 can be traced to other DNA sequences in this sample. This rearrangement joins TRBV27 to TRBJ1-5; D gene uncertain. The CDR3 contains 13 residues. Germline CDR1 MNHEY, CDR2 SMNVEV (reference sequence). Deletions cut 2 bases from V and 6 bases from J, with 8 bases between. CDR3 sequence reads: CASSLRGGQPQHF. The CDR3 DNA reads TGTGCCAGCAGTTTACGGGGTGGTCAGCCCCAGCATTTT.

The V call is TRBV15, the J call TRBJ2-1; 9 bases align to TRBD1. Looked up from germline, CDR1 is LNHNV and CDR2 is YYDKDF (reference sequence). J was trimmed by 7 bases and V by 6 bases; bases with no gene match: 4. The length of the CDR3 is 13 residues. CDR3 sequence reads: CATRWTGENEQFF. The CDR3, as DNA: TGTGCCACCAGGTGGACAGGGGAAAATGAGCAGTTCTTC.

This clone was seen a single time. This chain uses TRBV6-1 with TRBJ2-5, with D possibly matching TRBD2 (6 bases). The CDR3 sequence is 21 residues long. Germline V lookup: CDR1 MNHNS, CDR2 SASEGT. V lost 0 bases, J lost 2 bases, and 28 bases lay in between. The CDR3 is CASSEAFYVGAYGRGQETQYF. The CDR3 nucleotides read TGTGCCAGCAGTGAAGCGTTCTATGTGGGAGCCTACGGGCGGGGACAAGAGACCCAGTACTTC.

The CDR3 is CAISGDGNSYEQYF. In nucleotides, the CDR3 is TGTGCCATCAGTGGAGACGGTAACTCCTACGAGCAGTACTTC. This rearrangement joins TRBV10-3 to TRBJ2-7, with unresolved D. Germline values: CDR1 ENHRY, CDR2 SYGVKD. Trimming left V 4 bases short and J 0 bases short, with 10 bases between. The CDR3 spans 14 residues.

The rearrangement uses TRBV27 and TRBJ2-1; a possible D gene is TRBD2 (6 bases). The CDR3 sequence is 16 residues long. Germline CDR1 reads MNHEY; CDR2 reads SMNVEV (reference sequence). Between the trimmed V and J ends, which lost 5 bases and 2 bases, there was a span of 16 bases. CDR3 sequence (DNA): TGTGCCAGCAGTCCCCGCGCGGGACCGGCCTACAATGAGCAGTTCTTC. It codes for CASSPRAGPAYNEQFF.

The chain links TRBV29-1 to TRBJ2-1, with 11 bases matching TRBD2. There are 14 residues in the CDR3. Germline V gene lookup returns CDR1 SQVTM and CDR2 ANQGSEA. Trimming removed 7 bases from V and 4 bases from J; junction bases left unmatched: 6. DNA of the CDR3: TGCAGCGGGGGACTAGCGGACTCATACAATGAGCAGTTCTTC. It yields the protein CSGGLADSYNEQFF.

Only a few counts were recorded for this clone. Other nucleotide sequences in the sample specify the same CDR3. This chain uses TRBV9 with TRBJ1-1, with TRBD1 as a possible D gene (5 bases). Per germline, CDR1 SGDLS and CDR2 YYNGEE. The CDR3 has 13 residues. The V gene lost 2 bases and the J gene lost 5 bases, with 10 bases spanning the gap. CDR3 DNA: TGTGCCAGCAGCGTGGCAGGGAGGACTGAAGCTTTCTTT. Its translation: CASSVAGRTEAFF.

On this clone: Other DNA sequences in the same sample also yield this CDR3. This sequence joins TRBV28 and TRBJ2-7; 8 bases align to TRBD2. Unmatched junction bases numbered 3, after V lost 3 bases and J lost 2 bases. Germline V CDR1 and CDR2: MDHEN, SYDVKM. This CDR3 spans 14 amino acids. In DNA form, the CDR3 reads TGTGCCAGCAGTTTTACGGGGGGGACCTACGAGCAGTACTTC. This gives the protein CASSFTGGTYEQYF.

The chain employs TRBV7-9 and TRBJ2-7; TRBD1 matches 9 bases. Germline CDR1 is SEHNR and CDR2 is FQNEAQ (reference sequence). This CDR3 region has 15 residues. With 5 bases clipped from V and 0 bases from J, the junction kept 5 bases outside the gene matches. The chain's CDR3 is CASSRGQGSSYEQYF. CDR3 sequence (DNA): TGTGCCAGCAGCAGGGGACAGGGCAGCTCCTACGAGCAGTACTTC.

V is TRBV19 and J is TRBJ2-1; 8 positions match TRBD2. The CDR3 is made up of 15 amino acids. Germline-derived CDR1 and CDR2 are LNHDA and SQIVND (reference sequence). The V gene end was trimmed by 4 bases and the J gene end by 8 bases; junction bases not matched to a gene: 10. The CDR3 loop reads CASSRDREGLDEQFF. In DNA form, the CDR3 reads TGTGCCAGTAGTAGGGACCGGGAGGGCCTCGATGAGCAGTTCTTC. Looking up the rest from reference TRBV19 and TRBJ2-1 gives the full variable domain: DGGITQSPKYLFRKEGQNVTLSCEQNLNHDAMYWYRQDPGQGLRLIYYSQIVNDFQKGDIAEGYSVSREKKESFPLTVTSAQKNPTAFYLCASSRDREGLDEQFFGPGTRLTVL.

The J gene is TRBJ2-6, the V gene TRBV9; 12 bases are a match to TRBD1. The CDR3 runs to 20 residues. Germline V gene lookup returns CDR1 SGDLS and CDR2 YYNGEE. V lost 3 bases to trimming and J lost 0 bases; unmatched junction nucleotides: 10. The CDR3 DNA sequence: TGTGCCAGCAGCGCGGCGGGGGACAGGGGGCTTAGCTCTGGGGCCAACGTCCTGACTTTC. Residues: CASSAAGDRGLSSGANVLTF. Looking up the rest from reference TRBV9 and TRBJ2-6 gives the full variable domain: DSGVTQTPKHLITATGQRVTLRCSPRSGDLSVYWYQQSLDQGLQFLIQYYNGEERAKGNILERFSAQQFPDLHSELNLSSLELGDSALYFCASSAAGDRGLSSGANVLTFGAGSRLTVL.

This clone turned up a few times. The CDR3 DNA reads as TGTGCCAGCAGCCTTAGCGGGAAGCAGTTCTTC. Translating it yields CASSLSGKQFF. The genes are TRBV9 and TRBJ2-1; 8 nucleotides match TRBD2. The CDR3 runs to 11 residues. Germline V gene data show CDR1 as SGDLS and CDR2 as YYNGEE. V was clipped by 4 bases and J by 11 bases; unmatched bases: 2.

The chain combines TRBV25-1 with TRBJ1-2; D is unresolved. The CDR3 runs to 15 residues. V was pared by 4 bases and J by 6 bases, with 18 bases between. Germline assignment: CDR1 MGHDK and CDR2 SYGVNS. The CDR3 nucleotides are TGTGCCAGCAGTGTGGACCAAGATCGCGGCCATGGCTACACCTTC. This sequence encodes CASSVDQDRGHGYTF.

V and J are TRBV9 and TRBJ2-5, with D perhaps being TRBD1 or TRBD2 (7 bases each). The germline CDR1 and CDR2 sequences are SGDLS and YYNGEE. There are 21 residues in the CDR3. V was shortened by 4 bases and J by 4 bases, with 35 bases between the two germline ends. The CDR3 protein is CASSLPRQGPVGGSLRETQYF. The CDR3 region has the DNA TGTGCCAGCAGCCTACCTAGACAGGGCCCGGTTGGCGGGAGTTTGCGAGAGACCCAGTACTTC.

This chain uses TRBV5-6 with TRBJ2-7; 9 bases fit TRBD2. This CDR3 comprises 15 residues. In germline, CDR1 is SGHDT, CDR2 YYEEEE. J gave up 3 bases and V 4 bases, and 8 bases lay outside the gene matches. CDR3 amino acids: CASSPIVAGVYEQYF. The CDR3 coding sequence is TGTGCCAGCAGCCCGATCGTAGCGGGAGTCTACGAGCAGTACTTC.

J is TRBJ2-5 and V is TRBV7-8; D is perhaps TRBD1 or TRBD2 (5 bases each). Trimming shortened V by 3 bases and J by 5 bases, and 13 bases separated the two germline ends. The CDR3 runs to 14 residues. Germline V lookup: CDR1 SGHVS, CDR2 FQNEAQ. The CDR3 bases are TGTGCCAGCAGCTTGGGACCAGCTCTGGAGACCCAGTACTTC. Translating gives CASSLGPALETQYF.

CDR3: CASSQPGREQFF. The CDR3 nucleotides read TGTGCCAGCAGTCAACCCGGCCGTGAGCAGTTCTTC. This chain connects TRBV13 to TRBJ2-1; no reliable D call. V was cut by 6 bases and J by 9 bases, with 12 bases left in between. The CDR3 contains 12 residues. The germline gives CDR1 PRHDT, CDR2 FYEKMQ (reference sequence). Full variable domain (outside the CDR3, taken from reference TRBV13 and TRBJ2-1): AAGVIQSPRHLIKEKRETATLKCYPIPRHDTVYWYQQGPGQDPQFLISFYEKMQSDKGSIPDRFSAQQFSDYHSELNMSSLELGDSALYFCASSQPGREQFFGPGTRLTVL.

The rearrangement joins TRBV28 to TRBJ1-5; unclear D gene. This CDR3 has 14 amino acids. V was clipped by 6 bases and J by 4 bases, with 13 bases between them. The germline gives CDR1 MDHEN, CDR2 SYDVKM. The CDR3 bases are TGTGCCAGCAGATTTTTTGGTTGGAATCAGCCCCAGCATTTT. Translating it yields CASRFFGWNQPQHF.

V gene TRBV29-1 combines with J gene TRBJ2-5; D call uncertain. Trimming left V 7 bases short and J 2 bases short, with 14 bases between. Per the germline V gene, CDR1 is SQVTM and CDR2 is ANQGSEA. The CDR3 totals 13 residues. CDR3 residues: CSAPNPPQETQYF. The CDR3 DNA follows: TGCAGCGCCCCGAATCCGCCACAAGAGACCCAGTACTTC. The variable domain in full, with the rest retrieved from reference TRBV29-1 and TRBJ2-5, is SAVISQKPSRDICQRGTSLTIQCQVDSQVTMMFWYRQQPGQSLTLIATANQGSEATYESGFVIDKFPISRPNLTFSTLTVSNMSPEDSSIYLCSAPNPPQETQYFGPGTRLLVL.

In nucleotides, the CDR3 is TGTGCCAGCTCACCCGACAGGGGGCCGAGCAATGAGCAGTTCTTC. It yields the protein CASSPDRGPSNEQFF. The chain combines TRBV18 with TRBJ2-1; TRBD1 aligns across 10 bases. Germline trimming cut 3 bases from V and 6 bases from J; bases unmatched to any gene: 5. This CDR3 is built from 15 residues. Germline V gene sequence: CDR1 KGHSH, CDR2 LQKENI.

This sequence joins TRBV30 and TRBJ1-3; the D gene is possibly TRBD1 (6 bases). V dropped 5 bases and J dropped 3 bases, with 14 bases sitting between them. The CDR3 loop spans 14 amino acids. Germline loops: CDR1 GTSNPN, CDR2 SVGIG (reference sequence). The CDR3 loop is CAWSPGDYGNTIYF. The CDR3 bases are TGTGCCTGGTCTCCAGGGGACTATGGAAACACCATATATTTT.

The chain is built from TRBV7-9 and TRBJ2-1; D might be TRBD2 (6 bases). Trimming cost V 8 bases and J 4 bases, with 18 bases left between them. The CDR3 loop spans 15 amino acids. Per germline, CDR1 SEHNR and CDR2 FQNEAQ (reference sequence). The CDR3 region has the DNA TGTGCCAGCGACTCACGGGAGAGCCTATACAATGAGCAGTTCTTC. Translating gives CASDSRESLYNEQFF.

In its sample, this clone was seen a few times. The chain has TRBV9 and TRBJ1-1; tentative D call: TRBD1 (5 bases). Germline CDR1 and CDR2: SGDLS and YYNGEE. The ends were cut back, 3 bases at V and 5 bases at J, with 11 bases in the middle. CDR3 length: 13 residues. CDR3 sequence: CASSENGGTEAFF. DNA of the CDR3: TGTGCCAGCAGCGAAAATGGGGGGACTGAAGCTTTCTTT.

This rearrangement joins TRBV28 to TRBJ2-5; D is undetermined. TRBJ2-7 explains the end of the DNA better; the J call may be wrong. CDR1 is MDHEN, CDR2 SYDVKM, per germline. The CDR3 is 15 amino acids. CDR3 sequence: CASSSTKLWGYEQYF. The CDR3 DNA is TGTGCCAGCAGTTCCACGAAGCTATGGGGCTACGAGCAGTACTTC.

As to this clone: Other DNA sequences in this specimen translate into the identical CDR3. The chain employs TRBV9 and TRBJ2-1; a weak D match, TRBD2 (5 bases). The CDR3 is 13 amino acids. Germline V gives CDR1 SGDLS, CDR2 YYNGEE. V was trimmed by 0 bases and J by 10 bases, leaving 11 bases between them. Here the CDR3 DNA reads TGTGCCAGCAGCGTAGGCGGCGGCGGGGAGCAGTTCTTC. It is translated as CASSVGGGGEQFF.

The J gene is TRBJ2-2, the V gene TRBV27; 8 bases line up with TRBD1. The CDR3 is made up of 15 amino acids. Germline CDR1 is MNHEY and CDR2 is SMNVEV (reference sequence). The ends lost 6 bases at V and 2 bases at J; junction bases unmatched: 5. The CDR3 nucleotides read TGTGCCAGCAGCTGGACAGGGCCTAACACCGGGGAGCTGTTTTTT. Translating gives CASSWTGPNTGELFF.

The chain links TRBV7-9 to TRBJ2-7; TRBD1 might be the D (5 bases). This CDR3 comprises 13 residues. The germline gives CDR1 SEHNR, CDR2 FQNEAQ (reference sequence). V lost 5 bases to trimming and J lost 5 bases, with 13 bases between them. This CDR3 reads CASSQQDFDEQYF. Written as DNA, the CDR3 is TGTGCCAGCAGCCAACAGGATTTTGACGAGCAGTACTTC.

This sequence joins TRBV15 and TRBJ2-3; the match to TRBD2 covers 13 bases. Germline lookup yields CDR1 LNHNV and CDR2 YYDKDF (reference sequence). CDR3 length: 16 residues. The V and J ends lost 4 bases and 4 bases, in that order; junction bases with no gene match: 5. The CDR3 DNA reads as TGTGCCACCAGCACTGCACTAGCGGGAGGGTCAGATACGCAGTATTTT. This translates into CATSTALAGGSDTQYF.